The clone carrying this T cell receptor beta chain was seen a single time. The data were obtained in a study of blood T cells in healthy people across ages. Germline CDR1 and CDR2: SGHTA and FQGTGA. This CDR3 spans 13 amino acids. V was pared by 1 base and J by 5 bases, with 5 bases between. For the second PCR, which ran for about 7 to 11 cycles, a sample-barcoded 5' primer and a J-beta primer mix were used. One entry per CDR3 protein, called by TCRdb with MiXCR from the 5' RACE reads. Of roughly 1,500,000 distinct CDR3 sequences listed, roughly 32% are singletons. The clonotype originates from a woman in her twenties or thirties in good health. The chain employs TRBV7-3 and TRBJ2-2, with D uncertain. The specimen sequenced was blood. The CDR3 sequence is CASSLRLTGELFF. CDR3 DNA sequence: TGTGCCAGCAGCTTAAGGTTAACCGGGGAGCTGTTTTTT.